This T cell receptor beta chain was profiled in a study of shared T cell receptors in the human thymus. TCRdb's copy holds only in-frame clones and misses some; the assay was immunoSEQ multiplex PCR. The sample has 630,000 or so clones, more than 70% seen once. Another study also made use of these data, one on human thymus T cells.

The clonotype originates from a boy under three years old with a congenital heart defect. Material: thymocytes.

Here the CDR3 DNA reads TGCGCCAGCAGCCAACAACAGAGGGCCAGGCAAAGTACCTTC. Its protein product is CASSQQQRARQSTF. The rearrangement uses TRBV4-1 and TRBJ1-2, with D hard to call. V gave up 2 bases and J gave up 14 bases, with 21 bases separating them. The CDR3 is 14 amino acids. Looked up from germline, CDR1 is MGHRA and CDR2 is YSYEKL.